This entry is about one T cell receptor beta chain. The data derive from a study of control samples from healthy donors and cancer patients. The method was immunoSEQ multiplex PCR; TCRdb's version includes in-frame clones alone and lacks a portion of them. The table shows over 100,000 clones, with around 90% occurring only once. The CDR3 covers 13 residues. The germline V gene encodes CDR1 SGHRS and CDR2 YFSETQ. Between the trimmed V and J ends, which lost 0 bases and 6 bases, there was a span of 7 bases. The chain carries TRBV5-1 and TRBJ2-1; D is undetermined. Input material: blood. This receptor was identified in a man aged 35 to 55 in good health. As DNA, the CDR3 is TGCGCCAGCAGCTTGGGCCCACCCAATGAGCAGTTCTTC. Translation: CASSLGPPNEQFF.